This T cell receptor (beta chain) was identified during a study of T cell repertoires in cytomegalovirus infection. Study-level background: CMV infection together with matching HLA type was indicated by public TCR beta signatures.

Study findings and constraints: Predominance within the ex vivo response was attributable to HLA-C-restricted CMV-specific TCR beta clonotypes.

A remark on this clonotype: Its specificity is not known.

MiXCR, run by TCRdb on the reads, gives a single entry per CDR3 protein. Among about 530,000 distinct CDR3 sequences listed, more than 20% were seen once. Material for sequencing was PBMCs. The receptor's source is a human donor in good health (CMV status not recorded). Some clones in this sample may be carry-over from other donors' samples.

CDR3 in DNA: TGTGCCAGCAGAGGGACTAGCGGACGGTACCAAGAGACCCAGTACTTC. Protein: CASRGTSGRYQETQYF. The chain has TRBV7-9 and TRBJ2-5; 11 nucleotides align to TRBD2. V shed 6 bases, J shed 0 bases, and the junction held 6 bases outside the gene matches. The CDR3 contains 16 residues. The V gene's germline CDR1 is SEHNR and CDR2 FQNEAQ (reference sequence).